This paragraph reports one TCR beta chain. The sample belongs to a study of read filtering for tumor transcriptome and immune sequencing. Overall study context: Fewer than ten patients were R-ISS I, 16 were R-ISS II, about seven were R-ISS III. IR-seq gave about 3.5 to 11 million TCR reads per sample; RNA-seq gave about 80 to 1,400.

From 350 to 500 ng of RNA, a library with molecular barcoded alpha/delta and beta/gamma adaptors was made. TCRdb independently ran MiXCR on the reads; one entry per CDR3 protein. The sample includes over 45,000 distinct CDR3 sequences, 20% to 25% of them seen just once. Germline V gene sequence: CDR1 DFQATT, CDR2 SNEGSKA (reference sequence). The V segment lost 1 base and the J segment 0 bases; nucleotides outside the gene matches: 6. The CDR3 consists of 18 residues. The chain couples TRBV20-1 to TRBJ2-1, with 13 bases lining up with TRBD2. Material for sequencing was a population of CD138-negative cells sorted from bone marrow. This sequence was found in a donor over 35 with multiple myeloma. The CDR3 DNA is TGCAGTGCTAGAGGGGGGGGACTAGCGGGGAGCTCCTACAATGAGCAGTTCTTC. Its protein is CSARGGGLAGSSYNEQFF.